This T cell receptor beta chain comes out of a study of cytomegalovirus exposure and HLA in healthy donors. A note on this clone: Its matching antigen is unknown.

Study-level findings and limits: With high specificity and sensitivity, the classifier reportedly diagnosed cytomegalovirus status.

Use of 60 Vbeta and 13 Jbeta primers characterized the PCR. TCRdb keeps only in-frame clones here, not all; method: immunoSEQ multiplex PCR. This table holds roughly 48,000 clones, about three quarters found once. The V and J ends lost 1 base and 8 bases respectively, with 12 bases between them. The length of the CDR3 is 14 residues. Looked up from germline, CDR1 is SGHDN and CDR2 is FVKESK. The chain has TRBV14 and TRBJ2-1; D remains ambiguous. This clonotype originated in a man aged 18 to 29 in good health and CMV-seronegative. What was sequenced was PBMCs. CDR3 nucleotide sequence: TGTGCCAGCAGCCAAGGAGGCTCGTTGGATGAGCAGTTCTTC. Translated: CASSQGGSLDEQFF.